This T cell receptor beta chain was recovered during a study of shared clonotypes between healthy human individuals. Study context: The study used three CD4 naive, three CD4 memory, two CD8 naive and one CD8 memory plate per donor.

V was trimmed by 3 bases and J by 0 bases, leaving 11 bases between them. This CDR3 contains 15 residues. Looked up from germline, CDR1 is KGHSH and CDR2 is LQKENI. CD45RO-negative CD8 cells positively selected for CCR7 made up the naive population, which excluded terminally differentiated effector memory CD45RA+ cells. This clone has only one observation. Some 30,000 T cell genomes, or approximately 0.2 ug DNA, went into the sorted-subset replicate PCRs. As handled by the study authors: Filtering was not the same, since immunoSEQ gave junction-only sequences without quality scores. The assay was immunoSEQ multiplex PCR, and TCRdb's table has in-frame clones only and misses some. V and J calls and clone size come straight from that table; D and trimming were deduced from the DNA. The sample has 600,000 or so clones, about 98% seen once.

This clonotype was obtained from a man aged 25 to 40 in good health. Sequenced sample: naive CD8+ T cells sorted from blood. The chain uses TRBV18 and TRBJ1-2; D perhaps matches TRBD1 (5 bases). CDR3 in amino acids: CASSPQGTANYGYTF. DNA of the CDR3: TGTGCCAGCTCACCCCAGGGTACAGCTAACTATGGCTACACCTTC.